Listed here are 11 T cell receptor beta chains from one sample, sequenced in a study of OX40 agonist ivuxolimab in advanced cancers. Assay used: immunoSEQ multiplex PCR; TCRdb lists only in-frame clones, some missing. The table shows roughly 43,000 clones, with more than 85% occurring only once. Specimen: CD4+ or CD8+ T cells sorted from blood, collected in a trial of the OX40 agonist ivuxolimab. Receptors were obtained from an adult with an advanced solid tumor such as melanoma, head and neck, liver or kidney cancer.

V is TRBV11-2 and J is TRBJ2-3, with 11 bases aligning to TRBD2. CDR1 and CDR2 (germline): SGHAT, FQNNGV. This CDR3 has 15 amino acids. V was clipped by 4 bases and J by 5 bases; unmatched bases: 5. CDR3 sequence: CASSYTGTSGDTQYF. The CDR3 DNA sequence: TGTGCCAGCAGCTACACCGGGACTAGCGGAGATACGCAGTATTTT. Combining the CDR3 with reference TRBV11-2 and TRBJ2-3 gives the whole variable domain EAGVAQSPRYKIIEKRQSVAFWCNPISGHATLYWYQQILGQGPKLLIQFQNNGVVDDSQLPKDRFSAERLKGVDSTLKIQPAKLEDSAVYLCASSYTGTSGDTQYFGPGTRLTVL.

The V call is TRBV4-1, the J call TRBJ2-4; D remains ambiguous. The V and J ends lost 0 bases and 7 bases respectively, with 13 bases between them. Germline V lookup: CDR1 MGHRA, CDR2 YSYEKL. The CDR3 loop spans 15 amino acids. CDR3 region: CASSQDTLLSNIQYF. The CDR3 DNA reads as TGCGCCAGCAGCCAAGATACTTTGCTCAGCAACATTCAGTACTTC.

The chain combines TRBV28 with TRBJ2-1; 7 positions agree with TRBD1. Germline-derived CDR1 and CDR2 are MDHEN and SYDVKM. V dropped 4 bases and J dropped 0; count of bases not matched to a gene: 15. CDR3 size: 19 residues. CDR3 in amino acids: CASSSPNATGYSSYNEQFF. Written as DNA, the CDR3 is TGTGCCAGCAGTTCCCCCAACGCGACAGGGTATAGCTCCTACAATGAGCAGTTCTTC.

The V gene is TRBV27, the J gene TRBJ2-3, with 10 bases that match TRBD1. This CDR3 is built from 15 residues. CDR1 and CDR2 (germline): MNHEY, SMNVEV (reference sequence). V lost 10 bases, J lost 6 bases, and 13 bases stayed unmatched. The CDR3 DNA reads TGTGCCATCTCGACAGGGGGCGGCACTATGGATACGCAGTATTTT. Residues: CAISTGGGTMDTQYF.

In this sample, this clone turned up once. The genes are TRBV27 and TRBJ2-2, with 7 bases fitting TRBD1. V shed 8 bases and J 0 bases; nucleotides not matched to a gene: 6. CDR1 is MNHEY, CDR2 SMNVEV, per germline (reference sequence). The CDR3 has 15 amino acids. CDR3: CASRPGTANTGELFF. As DNA, the CDR3 is TGTGCCAGCCGCCCCGGGACAGCGAACACCGGGGAGCTGTTTTTT.

The CDR3 reads CASSSTFQGGEQYF. For the CDR3, the DNA is TGTGCCAGCAGCTCCACTTTCCAGGGCGGCGAGCAGTACTTC. The V call is TRBV7-9, the J call TRBJ2-7, with D possibly matching TRBD1 (5 bases). Germline V gene lookup returns CDR1 SEHNR and CDR2 FQNEAQ (reference sequence). The CDR3 has 14 amino acids. V lost 4 bases, J lost 6 bases, and 16 bases lay in between.

The chain employs TRBV7-3 and TRBJ1-1, with D tentatively TRBD1 (6 bases). The V and J ends lost 0 bases and 7 bases respectively, with 12 bases between them. Germline assignment: CDR1 SGHTA and CDR2 FQGTGA. The CDR3 sequence is 14 residues long. The CDR3 sequence is CASSLTGGGGEAFF. The CDR3 coding sequence is TGTGCCAGCAGCTTAACAGGGGGAGGAGGTGAAGCTTTCTTT.

The chain has TRBV7-2 and TRBJ2-7; TRBD2 agrees at 8 bases. Trimming removed 6 bases from V and 2 bases from J; junction bases left unmatched: 9. The germline CDR1 and CDR2 sequences are SGHTA and FQGNSA. CDR3 length: 15 amino acids. CDR3 sequence: CASSYTSGATYEQYF. In DNA, the CDR3 is TGTGCCAGCAGTTATACTAGCGGAGCAACCTACGAGCAGTACTTC.

V usage is TRBV9 and J usage is TRBJ2-3; D ambiguous. Germline assignment: CDR1 SGDLS and CDR2 YYNGEE. Deletions cut 4 bases from V and 0 bases from J, with 9 bases between. The CDR3 loop spans 14 amino acids. As DNA, the CDR3 is TGTGCCAGCAGCCCCTCGGGTAGCACAGATACGCAGTATTTT. It yields the protein CASSPSGSTDTQYF.

The rearrangement joins TRBV28 to TRBJ2-7; possibly TRBD2 for D (5 bases). Trimming shortened V by 3 bases and J by 3 bases, and 9 bases separated the two germline ends. The CDR3 totals 13 residues. Per the germline V gene, CDR1 is MDHEN and CDR2 is SYDVKM. The CDR3 coding sequence is TGTGCCAGCAGTTTCGTCCGGGACTACGAGCAGTACTTC. Its translation is CASSFVRDYEQYF.

V is TRBV6-1 and J is TRBJ2-1, with 8 bases matching TRBD2. Germline V gene data show CDR1 as MNHNS and CDR2 as SASEGT. The V segment lost 1 base and the J segment 5 bases; nucleotides outside the gene matches: 4. This CDR3 comprises 15 residues. This CDR3 is CASSEGGGGHNEQFF. DNA of the CDR3: TGTGCCAGCAGTGAAGGAGGCGGGGGGCACAATGAGCAGTTCTTC.